This passage covers 17 T cell receptor beta chains from one sample sequenced in a study of CD8+ T cells in alopecia areata. Extracted from the samples, RNA was reverse transcribed into cDNA to serve as the sequencing template. Clones were read by immunoSEQ multiplex PCR, and TCRdb kept only the in-frame ones, dropping some. Among about 150,000 clones listed, 45% to 60% were seen once. The sequenced sample consisted of CD4+ T cells sorted from blood. These receptors were collected from a human donor with alopecia areata.

Details on this clone: This sample includes further DNA sequences coding for the same CDR3. The V call is TRBV5-1, the J call TRBJ1-5; TRBD1 is a possible D gene (5 bases). Germline CDR1 SGHRS, CDR2 YFSETQ. Trimming stripped 0 bases from V and 2 bases from J, with 6 bases between. The CDR3 length is 14 residues. CDR3 nucleotide sequence: TGCGCCAGCAGCTTGGGAGGGGGCAATCAGCCCCAGCATTTT. It is translated as CASSLGGGNQPQHF.

The chain uses TRBV29-1 and TRBJ2-1; D is ambiguous. CDR1 is SQVTM and CDR2 is ANQGSEA in the germline V gene. Trimming took off 4 bases at V and 1 base at J, with 11 bases between the two ends. The CDR3 runs to 14 residues. In DNA form, the CDR3 reads TGCAGCGTTGTGTGGCTGCTTTCCTACAATGAGCAGTTCTTC. It is translated as CSVVWLLSYNEQFF.

The V call is TRBV7-2, the J call TRBJ1-5, with D possibly matching TRBD1 (5 bases). This CDR3 has 15 residues. Germline V gives CDR1 SGHTA, CDR2 FQGNSA. V was shortened by 1 base and J by 0 bases, with 7 bases between the two germline ends. For the CDR3, the DNA is TGTGCCAGCAGCTTAGGAGGGGTTAGCAATCAGCCCCAGCATTTT. It specifies CASSLGGVSNQPQHF. Together with reference TRBV7-2 and TRBJ1-5, the CDR3 gives the full variable domain: GAGVSQSPSNKVTEKGKDVELRCDPISGHTALYWYRQSLGQGLEFLIYFQGNSAPDKSGLPSDRFSAERTGGSVSTLTIQRTQQEDSAVYLCASSLGGVSNQPQHFGDGTRLSIL.

This clone has a handful of counts. The CDR3 DNA is TGCAGCGTTGTTGACCGCAGTACTCGCGAGCAGTACTTC. Protein product: CSVVDRSTREQYF. This chain connects TRBV29-1 to TRBJ2-7; unclear D gene. The V and J ends lost 4 bases and 6 bases respectively, with 16 bases between them. The CDR3 is made up of 13 amino acids. Germline V gives CDR1 SQVTM, CDR2 ANQGSEA.

By frequency in the sample, this clone is medium-sized. The J gene is TRBJ2-7, the V gene TRBV7-9; a possible D gene is TRBD1 (5 bases). The germline V gene has CDR1 SEHNR and CDR2 FQNEAQ (reference sequence). Trimming stripped 5 bases from V and 4 bases from J, with 21 bases between. The length of the CDR3 is 16 residues. In nucleotides, the CDR3 is TGTGCCAGCAGCCCGTATTACACCATAGGGGAATACGAGCAGTACTTC. The encoded protein is CASSPYYTIGEYEQYF.

This clone has a handful of counts. V is TRBV29-1 and J is TRBJ1-3; the D is unclear. The CDR3 totals 13 residues. CDR1 is SQVTM, CDR2 ANQGSEA, per germline. V lost 6 bases, J lost 4 bases, and 13 bases lay in between. In DNA form, the CDR3 reads TGCAGCGTGAGGACTGGAACCGGAAACACCATATATTTT. It translates to CSVRTGTGNTIYF.

This clone was detected only once. V gene TRBV5-6 combines with J gene TRBJ2-7; D may be TRBD1 (5 bases). This CDR3 has 15 residues. In germline, CDR1 is SGHDT, CDR2 YYEEEE. V lost 0 bases and J 4 bases, leaving 14 bases between the germline ends. The CDR3 nucleotides are TGTGCCAGCAGCTTGGGACAGCCCAGCCTATACGAGCAGTACTTC. Its translation: CASSLGQPSLYEQYF.

The chain combines TRBV30 with TRBJ2-1; D gene ambiguous. The germline V gene encodes CDR1 GTSNPN and CDR2 SVGIG (reference sequence). This CDR3 spans 13 amino acids. V was clipped by 0 bases and J by 8 bases, with 11 bases between them. The CDR3 spells CAWSVGSGYEQFF. The CDR3 nucleotides read TGTGCCTGGAGTGTGGGCTCCGGGTATGAGCAGTTCTTC. Complete variable domain (other parts from reference TRBV30 and TRBJ2-1): SQTIHQWPATLVQPVGSPLSLECTVEGTSNPNLYWYRQAAGRGLQLLFYSVGIGQISSEVPQNLSASRPQDRQFILSSKKLLLSDSGFYLCAWSVGSGYEQFFGPGTRLTVL.

The V and J genes are TRBV20-1 and TRBJ2-1; D possibly corresponds to TRBD2 (5 bases). The length of the CDR3 is 11 residues. CDR1 and CDR2 (germline): DFQATT, SNEGSKA (reference sequence). Trimming left V 3 bases short and J 7 bases short, with 7 bases between. CDR3 bases: TGCAGTGCTAGTACTAGGAATGAGCAGTTCTTC. This translates into CSASTRNEQFF.

This sequence joins TRBV29-1 and TRBJ1-2, with 7 bases that match TRBD1. Germline V lookup: CDR1 SQVTM, CDR2 ANQGSEA. The CDR3 extends over 12 amino acids. J gave up 2 bases and V 6 bases, and 3 bases lay outside the gene matches. CDR3 region: CSVLGGNYGYTF. CDR3 nucleotides: TGCAGCGTCCTAGGGGGCAACTATGGCTACACCTTC.

The gene calls are TRBV7-3 and TRBJ2-2, with 7 bases fitting TRBD1. Germline CDR1 is SGHTA and CDR2 is FQGTGA. With V trimmed by 0 bases and J by 3 bases, 1 base remained unmatched. There are 15 residues in the CDR3. The CDR3 nucleotides are TGTGCCAGCAGCTTAACGACAGGGTACACCGGGGAGCTGTTTTTT. It is translated as CASSLTTGYTGELFF.

The CDR3 sequence: CASSPLGGGGYNEQFF. The CDR3 DNA follows: TGCGCCAGCAGCCCATTAGGGGGCGGGGGGTACAATGAGCAGTTCTTC. The chain recombines TRBV4-1 with TRBJ2-1; a weak D match, TRBD2 (8 bases). CDR3 length: 16 residues. Trimming stripped 4 bases from V and 4 bases from J, with 17 bases between. Germline V CDR1 and CDR2: MGHRA, YSYEKL.

This clone was seen a few times. The chain recombines TRBV30 with TRBJ2-7; 7 nucleotides match TRBD1. Germline trimming cut 2 bases from V and 3 bases from J; bases unmatched to any gene: 7. The CDR3 has 14 amino acids. In germline, CDR1 is GTSNPN, CDR2 SVGIG (reference sequence). CDR3 amino acids: CAWSNQQGNYEQYF. DNA of the CDR3: TGTGCCTGGAGTAACCAACAGGGGAACTACGAGCAGTACTTC.

The rearrangement uses TRBV5-1 and TRBJ2-2, with D unresolved. V shed 4 bases and J shed 3 bases, with 16 bases lying between them. The CDR3 runs 16 residues. Looked up from germline, CDR1 is SGHRS and CDR2 is YFSETQ. The CDR3 loop is CASSPRRVPDTGELFF. CDR3 DNA sequence: TGCGCCAGCAGCCCTAGACGGGTACCCGACACCGGGGAGCTGTTTTTT.

V usage is TRBV7-3 and J usage is TRBJ2-3; D is unresolved. V was pared by 3 bases and J by 3 bases, with 7 bases between. The CDR3 consists of 13 residues. The germline CDR1 and CDR2 sequences are SGHTA and FQGTGA. The CDR3 DNA is TGTGCCAGCAGCTTCCAGGAAACAGATACGCAGTATTTT. Amino acid sequence: CASSFQETDTQYF.

This clone was counted ten times or more. The chain couples TRBV10-3 to TRBJ1-3, with D perhaps matching TRBD1 (6 bases). V was shortened by 11 bases and J by 0 bases, with 14 bases between the two germline ends. The V gene's germline CDR1 is ENHRY and CDR2 SYGVKD. The CDR3 totals 14 residues. The DNA for the CDR3 is TGTGCCTCCCGGACAGACCACTCTGGAAACACCATATATTTT. Its translation: CASRTDHSGNTIYF.

The chain joins TRBV29-1 to TRBJ2-5; tentative D call: TRBD2 (5 bases). The CDR3 consists of 12 residues. Trimming shortened V by 5 bases and J by 2 bases, and 9 bases separated the two germline ends. Looked up from germline, CDR1 is SQVTM and CDR2 is ANQGSEA. CDR3 DNA: TGCAGCGTTAGCGGAGCTCAAGAGACCCAGTACTTC. Translation gives CSVSGAQETQYF.